This is a list of T cell receptor beta chains from one sample in a study of long-term antiretroviral therapy in people with HIV. Clones were read by immunoSEQ multiplex PCR, and TCRdb kept only the in-frame ones, dropping some. The table includes some 25,000 clones, about 86% detected once. The starting material was unsorted PBMCs, obtained 3 years after starting antiretroviral therapy. The receptors shown here come from a man younger than 35 with HIV. CDR3s include the opening cysteine and the closing phenylalanine or tryptophan. D genes are given only for firm matches. Only some rows state a clone size, as once, few, many or a class for expanded clones.

CDR3 DNA,CDR3 protein,V gene,D gene,clone size,J gene
TGTGCCAGCAGCATAGAACAGAATTCACCCCTCCACTTT,CASSIEQNSPLHF,TRBV9,.,.,TRBJ1-6
TGCGCCAGCAGCCAAGATCCGGTAACCTACGAGCAGTACTTC,CASSQDPVTYEQYF,TRBV4-1,.,.,TRBJ2-7
TGTGCCAGCAGTGACCGGTGGTATGAGCAGTTCTTC,CASSDRWYEQFF,TRBV6-1,.,.,TRBJ2-1
TGTGCCAGTAGTTCCCGGGACATCACCGGGGAGCTGTTTTTT,CASSSRDITGELFF,TRBV19,.,.,TRBJ2-2
TGTGCCATCAGTGCAGGGTATCGGAATGAAAAACTGTTTTTT,CAISAGYRNEKLFF,TRBV10-3,.,.,TRBJ1-4
TGTGCCAGCGGGTCCGGGCAGATAAAAGGCTACACCTTC,CASGSGQIKGYTF,TRBV28,.,once,TRBJ1-2
TGTGCCAGCAGTTACGGTCCCCCGCTGAACACTGAAGCTTTCTTT,CASSYGPPLNTEAFF,TRBV6-6,.,.,TRBJ1-1
TGTGCCATTGGAAGCGGGGGGACCGATACGCAGTATTTT,CAIGSGGTDTQYF,TRBV10-3,TRBD2,.,TRBJ2-3
TGTGCCAGCAAAACGGGCTCTGGGGCCAACGTCCTGACTTTC,CASKTGSGANVLTF,TRBV7-9,.,few,TRBJ2-6
TGTGCCAGCTCTTACTATAATTCACCCCTCCACTTT,CASSYYNSPLHF,TRBV7-9,.,few,TRBJ1-6
TGTGCCAGCAGTCCCGGGACAGGGCCTTACAATGAGCAGTTCTTC,CASSPGTGPYNEQFF,TRBV27,TRBD1,.,TRBJ2-1
TGTGCCAGCAGCGCCCCCCAGGGGGCTCCGAACACCGGGGAGCTGTTTTTT,CASSAPQGAPNTGELFF,TRBV7-9,TRBD1,.,TRBJ2-2
TGTGCCAGCAGTTTATCACTCGGCACAGATACGCAGTATTTT,CASSLSLGTDTQYF,TRBV28,.,.,TRBJ2-3
TGTGCCAGCAGCCAAGACGGTAGCGGAGAGACCTACGAGCAGTACTTC,CASSQDGSGETYEQYF,TRBV4-2,.,.,TRBJ2-7
TGCGCCAGCAGCTTGGACAGGTCACTCACAGATACGCAGTATTTT,CASSLDRSLTDTQYF,TRBV5-1,.,.,TRBJ2-3
TGTGCCAGCAGCACCAGGGGGTTGGACACTGAAGCTTTCTTT,CASSTRGLDTEAFF,TRBV9,TRBD1,.,TRBJ1-1
TGTGCCAGTAGCCCTCGACAGGGGTCCTATAATTCACCCCTCCACTTT,CASSPRQGSYNSPLHF,TRBV19,TRBD1,few,TRBJ1-6
TGTGCCAGCTCCTCCACCGGGACAGGGAACTATGGCTACACCTTC,CASSSTGTGNYGYTF,TRBV6-5,TRBD1,.,TRBJ1-2
TGCGCCAGCAGCGGGACTAGCGGGGGGCCCAATGAGCAGTTCTTC,CASSGTSGGPNEQFF,TRBV5-1,TRBD2,.,TRBJ2-1
TGTGCCAGCAGCTTAGGGGGTGAGCAGTTCTTC,CASSLGGEQFF,TRBV7-9,.,.,TRBJ2-1
TGTGCCAGCAGTGAAAATTGGGGACAGGTCGATCAGCCCCAGCATTTT,CASSENWGQVDQPQHF,TRBV6-1,TRBD1,once,TRBJ1-5
TGTGCCAGCTCGAGCAGGCTACTAGGTGAAGGCAATCAGCCCCAGCATTTT,CASSSRLLGEGNQPQHF,TRBV18,.,.,TRBJ1-5
TGTGCCAGCAGCGATGTATCGGATACGCAGTATTTT,CASSDVSDTQYF,TRBV7-8,.,.,TRBJ2-3
TGCAGTGCCAGGACAGATACGCAGTATTTT,CSARTDTQYF,TRBV20-1,.,.,TRBJ2-3
TGCGCCAGCAGCTTGGGTGGGGGGCTTTCAGGCTACACCTTC,CASSLGGGLSGYTF,TRBV5-1,.,.,TRBJ1-2
TGCAGCGTGGGGACTGGAGGGAGCCCTCGGTATTTT,CSVGTGGSPRYF,TRBV29-1,.,.,TRBJ2-3
TGTGCCAGCAGCCTCGTCCCGGGGACAGATACGCAGTATTTT,CASSLVPGTDTQYF,TRBV7-6,.,.,TRBJ2-3
TGTGCCAGCAGCTTAGCAGCTAGAGAGCAGTACTTC,CASSLAAREQYF,TRBV7-9,.,.,TRBJ2-7
TGTGCCAGCAGCCCTTATGGGGGCCGAGACGAGCAGTACTTC,CASSPYGGRDEQYF,TRBV9,.,.,TRBJ2-7
TGTGCCAGCAGCCCGAGGGACCACCTTTGGGGTGATACGCAGTATTTT,CASSPRDHLWGDTQYF,TRBV7-9,.,.,TRBJ2-3
TGTGCCAGCAGTGAAGTAAGCAATCAGCCCCAGCATTTT,CASSEVSNQPQHF,TRBV6-1,.,.,TRBJ1-5
TGTGCCATCAGCTCAGGGGATAGCTCCTACGAGCAGTACTTC,CAISSGDSSYEQYF,TRBV10-3,.,.,TRBJ2-7
TGTGCCAGCAGCCCTACACGATTCACAGATACGCAGTATTTT,CASSPTRFTDTQYF,TRBV6-5,.,.,TRBJ2-3
TGTGCCAGCAGCGTAGCGGGGGGTTTACAAGAGACCCAGTACTTC,CASSVAGGLQETQYF,TRBV9,TRBD2,.,TRBJ2-5
TGTGCCAGCAGTTACAGCAGGGATGGGACTGAAGCTTTCTTT,CASSYSRDGTEAFF,TRBV6-5,.,once,TRBJ1-1
TGTGCCAGCAGCTCGCAGGGGGCGGGTATCGGCACTGAAGCTTTCTTT,CASSSQGAGIGTEAFF,TRBV7-8,TRBD1,.,TRBJ1-1
TGTGCCAGCTCACCACTAGCGGGGGATTCCTACGAGCAGTACTTC,CASSPLAGDSYEQYF,TRBV18,TRBD2,few,TRBJ2-7
TGTGCCAGCAGCGTAGGAGGCACAGGCGGCTACACCTTC,CASSVGGTGGYTF,TRBV9,.,.,TRBJ1-2
TGTGCCAGCAGCCAAGATTCCACACGGCTGAGAGACAATGAGCAGTTCTTC,CASSQDSTRLRDNEQFF,TRBV4-2,.,.,TRBJ2-1
TGTGCCATCAGTGAGTCTCAAGCTAGCGGGGATCACAATGAGCAGTTCTTC,CAISESQASGDHNEQFF,TRBV10-3,TRBD2,.,TRBJ2-1
TGTGCCAGCAGAAGACAGGGGGAGAAAACAGATACGCAGTATTTT,CASRRQGEKTDTQYF,TRBV6-6,TRBD1,.,TRBJ2-3
TGTGCCAGCAGCTTGCGGACAGCAATGAACACTGAAGCTTTCTTT,CASSLRTAMNTEAFF,TRBV5-4,.,.,TRBJ1-1
TGTGCCAGCAGTGAATATAGGGGGCATCCCATTAATGAAAAACTGTTTTTT,CASSEYRGHPINEKLFF,TRBV2,TRBD1,.,TRBJ1-4
TGTGCCAGCAGCGGACAGGGCGTGAACACTGAAGCTTTCTTT,CASSGQGVNTEAFF,TRBV9,TRBD1,.,TRBJ1-1
TGTGCCAGTAGTATAGGTCCGGGGGACAGGGGTAGTTGGGACACTGAAGCTTTCTTT,CASSIGPGDRGSWDTEAFF,TRBV19,TRBD1,.,TRBJ1-1
TGTGCCAGCAGCTTAGACCGGACAGGCCCAGATACGCAGTATTTT,CASSLDRTGPDTQYF,TRBV7-9,TRBD1,.,TRBJ2-3
TGTGCCAGCAGTGAAGACCAAACCAATGATGAGCAGTTCTTC,CASSEDQTNDEQFF,TRBV6-4,.,.,TRBJ2-1
TGTGCCAGCAGTTATAGGGGGGGCCAGCCCCAGCATTTT,CASSYRGGQPQHF,TRBV6-6,.,.,TRBJ1-5
TGTGCCAGCACCCAACAGGGGGACACTCGGCCCCAGCATTTT,CASTQQGDTRPQHF,TRBV6-1,TRBD1,.,TRBJ1-5
TGTGCCAGCAGCATACAGATGGCACAAAACTATGGCTACACCTTC,CASSIQMAQNYGYTF,TRBV9,.,once,TRBJ1-2
TGTGCCAGCAGCTTGGTTAGCGGGGGTAACAATGAGCAGTTCTTC,CASSLVSGGNNEQFF,TRBV5-6,TRBD2,.,TRBJ2-1
TGTGCCAGCAGCCTGGGACTAGCGGGGGCCGGGACCGGGGAGCTGTTTTTT,CASSLGLAGAGTGELFF,TRBV9,TRBD2,.,TRBJ2-2
TGTGCCAGCAGCAGACTTACCGGGGAGCTGTTTTTT,CASSRLTGELFF,TRBV6-5,.,.,TRBJ2-2
TGTGCCAGCAGTAAAGGGAACACCGGGGAGCTGTTTTTT,CASSKGNTGELFF,TRBV7-3,.,.,TRBJ2-2
TGTGCCAGCAGTTTCCAACAGGGAGGAAATAATTCACCCCTCCACTTT,CASSFQQGGNNSPLHF,TRBV27,.,few,TRBJ1-6
TGTGCCAGCAGAACCGGGACCCGGAATGGCTACACCTTC,CASRTGTRNGYTF,TRBV28,.,.,TRBJ1-2
TGTGCCAGCAGTTTCTCCAGCACCGGGGAGCTGTTTTTT,CASSFSSTGELFF,TRBV6-4,.,.,TRBJ2-2
TGCGCCAGCAGCACCTGGGGGGGGGCTAGGGAGGGAGCTTTCTTT,CASSTWGGAREGAFF,TRBV5-1,.,.,TRBJ1-1
TGCGCCAGCAGGGAGTCGACAGGAGACTCCTACAATGAGCAGTTCTTC,CASRESTGDSYNEQFF,TRBV5-1,.,.,TRBJ2-1